The sequence of this T cell receptor (beta chain) was determined in a study of blood T cell repertoires in COVID-19. Germline V lookup: CDR1 MNHNY, CDR2 SVGAGI (reference sequence). This CDR3 contains 13 residues. V was cut by 6 bases and J by 5 bases, with 10 bases left in between. This clone was observed a few times. Only in-frame clones appear in the TCRdb table, and some are missing; sequencing was by immunoSEQ multiplex PCR. The sample holds roughly 200,000 clones, about 76% seen once. The sequencing sample was made of peripheral blood. This receptor was taken from a woman in her forties or fifties with active or convalescent COVID-19. V and J are TRBV6-6 and TRBJ1-4; D may be TRBD1 (6 bases). The DNA for the CDR3 is TGTGCCAGCAGCACCACAGGGAATGAAAAACTGTTTTTT. Its protein product is CASSTTGNEKLFF.